These T cell receptor beta chains were read from a single sample in a study of graft-versus-host responses after intestinal transplantation. Here immunoSEQ multiplex PCR was the method, and the copy in TCRdb shows in-frame clones only, minus some. The sample carries around 37,000 clones, roughly four fifths recorded once. The starting material was PBMCs, obtained around 1,000 days after transplant. The source is a human patient who received an intestinal transplant, so some T cells may come from the graft donor. Both conserved end residues are part of each CDR3. Each record gives: V gene, D gene, J gene, clone size, CDR3 DNA, CDR3 protein. D genes are given only for firm matches. Rows may omit the clone size; those that give it use once, few, many or a size class.

v_gene: TRBV7-6
d_gene: -
j_gene: TRBJ2-2
abundance: -
CDR3nt: TGTGCCAGCAGCTTATTAACAGCCACCGGGGAGCTGTTTTTT
CDR3aa: CASSLLTATGELFF

v_gene: TRBV9
d_gene: TRBD1
j_gene: TRBJ2-3
abundance: -
CDR3nt: TGTGCCAGCAGCTATGGACAGGGCGGTCGAAATACGCAGTATTTT
CDR3aa: CASSYGQGGRNTQYF

v_gene: TRBV5-4
d_gene: -
j_gene: TRBJ1-4
abundance: once
CDR3nt: TGTGCCAGCAGCTTGGCCGGGGGCATAGGAGAAAAACTGTTTTTT
CDR3aa: CASSLAGGIGEKLFF

v_gene: TRBV10-1
d_gene: -
j_gene: TRBJ2-7
abundance: few
CDR3nt: TGCGCCAGCAGTGAGAAACTATTCGACGAGCAGTACTTC
CDR3aa: CASSEKLFDEQYF

v_gene: TRBV7-9
d_gene: -
j_gene: TRBJ2-7
abundance: -
CDR3nt: TGTGCCAGCAGCTTAGCTCTTTTGGGAAAGGCCTACGAGCAGTACTTC
CDR3aa: CASSLALLGKAYEQYF

v_gene: TRBV5-6
d_gene: TRBD1
j_gene: TRBJ1-1
abundance: -
CDR3nt: TGTGCCAGCAGCCAGACAGGGGGAACTGAAGCTTTCTTT
CDR3aa: CASSQTGGTEAFF

v_gene: TRBV19
d_gene: -
j_gene: TRBJ1-4
abundance: -
CDR3nt: TGTGCCAGTACGGCCCGGTTCGCTAATGAAAAACTGTTTTTT
CDR3aa: CASTARFANEKLFF

v_gene: TRBV28
d_gene: -
j_gene: TRBJ1-3
abundance: -
CDR3nt: TGTGCCAGCAGTTTTGAGGGGCAGGGAAACACCATATATTTT
CDR3aa: CASSFEGQGNTIYF

v_gene: TRBV10-1
d_gene: -
j_gene: TRBJ2-5
abundance: -
CDR3nt: TGCGCCAACCTTATTCATCGAGAGACCCAGTACTTC
CDR3aa: CANLIHRETQYF

v_gene: TRBV11-3
d_gene: TRBD1
j_gene: TRBJ2-1
abundance: once
CDR3nt: TGTGCCAGCAGCTCGCGGACAGGTTACAATGAGCAGTTCTTC
CDR3aa: CASSSRTGYNEQFF

v_gene: TRBV14
d_gene: -
j_gene: TRBJ2-3
abundance: -
CDR3nt: TGTGCCAGCGCACCACGGCACGGGACAGATACGCAGTATTTT
CDR3aa: CASAPRHGTDTQYF

v_gene: TRBV6-1
d_gene: TRBD2
j_gene: TRBJ2-3
abundance: -
CDR3nt: TGTGCCAGCAGTGAAGGCGGGGGGGACACAGATACGCAGTATTTT
CDR3aa: CASSEGGGDTDTQYF

v_gene: TRBV27
d_gene: -
j_gene: TRBJ2-7
abundance: -
CDR3nt: TGTGCCAGCAGTTTAACAGCGATCGGTTACGAGCAGTACTTC
CDR3aa: CASSLTAIGYEQYF

v_gene: TRBV5-6
d_gene: TRBD1
j_gene: TRBJ1-4
abundance: -
CDR3nt: TGTGCCAGCAGCTTGGCCTCGACAGGGATGACGGGGAGGGAAAAACTGTTTTTT
CDR3aa: CASSLASTGMTGREKLFF

v_gene: TRBV6-1
d_gene: -
j_gene: TRBJ1-2
abundance: -
CDR3nt: TGTGCCAGCAGGACACTTTCTCACTATGGCTACACCTTC
CDR3aa: CASRTLSHYGYTF

v_gene: TRBV19
d_gene: TRBD2
j_gene: TRBJ2-4
abundance: -
CDR3nt: TGTGCCAGTAGTAACAGCGGGGGCCCAGCCAAAAACATTCAGTACTTC
CDR3aa: CASSNSGGPAKNIQYF

v_gene: TRBV6-1
d_gene: TRBD2
j_gene: TRBJ2-7
abundance: -
CDR3nt: TGTGCCAGCACGAGACTAGCGGTAAACTACGAGCAGTACTTC
CDR3aa: CASTRLAVNYEQYF

v_gene: TRBV29-1
d_gene: TRBD1
j_gene: TRBJ2-3
abundance: -
CDR3nt: TGCAGCGTTTACGGACAGGGGGCTGATAATACGCAGTATTTT
CDR3aa: CSVYGQGADNTQYF

v_gene: TRBV6-4
d_gene: TRBD2
j_gene: TRBJ2-3
abundance: -
CDR3nt: TGTGCCAGCAGTCGAGCGGGGGGCCAAGGAGATACGCAGTATTTT
CDR3aa: CASSRAGGQGDTQYF

v_gene: TRBV6-1
d_gene: TRBD1
j_gene: TRBJ1-4
abundance: -
CDR3nt: TGTGCCAGCAGTGAAGCGACAGGGATGGGGGATGAAAAACTGTTTTTT
CDR3aa: CASSEATGMGDEKLFF

v_gene: TRBV29-1
d_gene: -
j_gene: TRBJ2-6
abundance: -
CDR3nt: TGCAGCGTTCCCGGTACACTAGCACAAAGTCGGGCCAACGTCCTGACTTTC
CDR3aa: CSVPGTLAQSRANVLTF

v_gene: TRBV4-1
d_gene: -
j_gene: TRBJ1-5
abundance: -
CDR3nt: TGCGCCAGCAGCCAAGAATGGGGTAGCAATCAGCCCCAGCATTTT
CDR3aa: CASSQEWGSNQPQHF

v_gene: TRBV4-1
d_gene: TRBD1
j_gene: TRBJ2-1
abundance: -
CDR3nt: TGCGCCAGCAGCCCAATTACCGGGACAGGGGGCGGGAATGAGCAGTTCTTC
CDR3aa: CASSPITGTGGGNEQFF

v_gene: TRBV28
d_gene: -
j_gene: TRBJ1-5
abundance: few
CDR3nt: TGTGCCAGCAGAATACACAGCCGCAATCAGCCCCAGCATTTT
CDR3aa: CASRIHSRNQPQHF

v_gene: TRBV5-1
d_gene: TRBD1
j_gene: TRBJ1-1
abundance: -
CDR3nt: TGCGCCAGCAGCTTGGTCAACAGGGGAAGTACTGAAGCTTTCTTT
CDR3aa: CASSLVNRGSTEAFF

v_gene: TRBV5-1
d_gene: -
j_gene: TRBJ2-1
abundance: -
CDR3nt: TGCGCCAGCAGACGAGGGGGTTCCTACAATGAGCAGTTCTTC
CDR3aa: CASRRGGSYNEQFF

v_gene: TRBV5-1
d_gene: TRBD2
j_gene: TRBJ2-1
abundance: -
CDR3nt: TGCGCCAGCAGCCCTGGACTAGCGGGGGACAATGAGCAGTTCTTC
CDR3aa: CASSPGLAGDNEQFF

v_gene: TRBV5-1
d_gene: TRBD2
j_gene: TRBJ2-1
abundance: -
CDR3nt: TGCGCCAGCAGCTTACTAGCGGGAGAAAATGAGCAGTTCTTC
CDR3aa: CASSLLAGENEQFF

v_gene: TRBV7-3
d_gene: TRBD1
j_gene: TRBJ1-4
abundance: -
CDR3nt: TGTGCCAGCATTGCGGAGACAGGGAATGAAAAACTGTTTTTT
CDR3aa: CASIAETGNEKLFF

v_gene: TRBV19
d_gene: TRBD2
j_gene: TRBJ2-1
abundance: once
CDR3nt: TGTGCCAGTAGACCTAGCGGGAGCTCCTACAATGAGCAGTTCTTC
CDR3aa: CASRPSGSSYNEQFF

v_gene: TRBV28
d_gene: -
j_gene: TRBJ1-2
abundance: -
CDR3nt: TGTGCCAGCAGACTGTCAGGGGCGATCTATGGCTACACCTTC
CDR3aa: CASRLSGAIYGYTF

v_gene: TRBV30
d_gene: -
j_gene: TRBJ2-5
abundance: few
CDR3nt: TGTGCCTGGAGTCTGGGGGCGGGGTACGCGGAGACCCAGTACTTC
CDR3aa: CAWSLGAGYAETQYF

v_gene: TRBV6-1
d_gene: -
j_gene: TRBJ1-4
abundance: -
CDR3nt: TGTGCCAGCGGCGGGACTAATGAAAAACTGTTTTTT
CDR3aa: CASGGTNEKLFF

v_gene: TRBV7-9
d_gene: -
j_gene: TRBJ1-3
abundance: -
CDR3nt: TGTGCCAGCATAGGCCTCTCTGGAAACACCATACATTTT
CDR3aa: CASIGLSGNTIHF

v_gene: TRBV21-1
d_gene: -
j_gene: TRBJ2-7
abundance: -
CDR3nt: TGTGCCAGCAACGGACAGGTGGGTTACGAGCAGTACTTC
CDR3aa: CASNGQVGYEQYF

v_gene: TRBV6-1
d_gene: -
j_gene: TRBJ1-5
abundance: -
CDR3nt: TGTGCCAGCAGTGTGACCTATAGCAATCAGCCCCAGCATTTT
CDR3aa: CASSVTYSNQPQHF

v_gene: TRBV5-1
d_gene: TRBD2
j_gene: TRBJ2-7
abundance: -
CDR3nt: TGCGCCAGCAGCAAGGGACTAGCGGACTACGAGCAGTACTTC
CDR3aa: CASSKGLADYEQYF

v_gene: TRBV19
d_gene: -
j_gene: TRBJ1-1
abundance: -
CDR3nt: TGTGCCAGTAGGGGTTTGGGGACTGAAGCTTTCTTT
CDR3aa: CASRGLGTEAFF

v_gene: TRBV7-6
d_gene: -
j_gene: TRBJ2-7
abundance: -
CDR3nt: TGTGCCAGCAGCCCCCAAGAGGGCTACGAGCAGTACTTC
CDR3aa: CASSPQEGYEQYF

v_gene: TRBV9
d_gene: -
j_gene: TRBJ2-5
abundance: -
CDR3nt: TGTGCCAGCAGCAGGGACAAGGGTCTGTGGGAGACCCAGTACTTC
CDR3aa: CASSRDKGLWETQYF

v_gene: TRBV27
d_gene: -
j_gene: TRBJ2-2
abundance: -
CDR3nt: TGTGCCAGCAGTTTGGGGGAGACAAACACCGGGGAGCTGTTTTTT
CDR3aa: CASSLGETNTGELFF